Described below is a single T cell receptor beta chain sequence and its context. Sequencing was performed with immunoSEQ multiplex PCR; in TCRdb, only in-frame clones are kept and a portion is missing. The sample yields thousands of clones, 25% to 35% seen once. CDR3 length equals 17 residues. The germline V gene has CDR1 LNHNV and CDR2 YYDKDF (reference sequence). V was clipped by 1 base and J by 0 bases, with 13 bases between them. These data belong to a study of T cells in localized non-small cell lung cancer. The sequence derives from a female donor aged 60 or older with stage I lung adenocarcinoma. This chain joins TRBV15 and TRBJ1-3; D perhaps matches TRBD1 (5 bases). The material sequenced was lung tumor tissue, taken before any cancer treatment. The CDR3 is CATSRARGSRSGNTIYF. Written as DNA, the CDR3 is TGTGCCACCAGCAGAGCGAGGGGTTCCCGCTCTGGAAACACCATATATTTT.